These 27 T cell receptor beta chains were all obtained from the same sample, sequenced in a study of T cell responses to AZD1222 COVID-19 vaccine. Repertoires were generated with immunoSEQ multiplex PCR, while TCRdb's copy carries only in-frame clones and drops some. The table records 170,000 or so clones, around 92% of them present only once. The material was peripheral blood, obtained on day 0 of AZD1222 vaccination. The origin of the receptors is an adult in good health.

This rearrangement joins TRBV7-8 to TRBJ2-5; maybe TRBD1 (6 bases). Germline V lookup: CDR1 SGHVS, CDR2 FQNEAQ. The CDR3 sequence is 14 residues long. Trimming removed 5 bases at V and 5 bases at J, with 15 bases between. The CDR3 loop is CASSVTGRGETQYF. The CDR3, as DNA: TGTGCCAGCAGCGTTACGGGCAGGGGTGAGACCCAGTACTTC. The variable domain in full, with the rest retrieved from reference TRBV7-8 and TRBJ2-5, is GAGVSQSPRYKVAKRGQDVALRCDPISGHVSLFWYQQALGQGPEFLTYFQNEAQLDKSGLPSDRFFAERPEGSVSTLKIQRTQQEDSAVYLCASSVTGRGETQYFGPGTRLLVL.

This chain links TRBV11-2 with TRBJ2-5; D could derive from TRBD1 or TRBD2 (6 bases each). The CDR3 runs to 14 residues. Trimming took 1 base from V and 1 from J, leaving 7 bases between them. CDR1 and CDR2 from the germline V gene are SGHAT and FQNNGV. The CDR3 DNA follows: TGTGCCAGCAGCTTAGCGGGGGCCCAAGAGACCCAGTACTTC. Translated, it gives CASSLAGAQETQYF.

This chain connects TRBV6-2 or TRBV6-3 to TRBJ2-7; the D gene is possibly TRBD2 (5 bases). Between the trimmed V and J ends, which lost 0 bases and 4 bases, there was a span of 16 bases. Germline-derived CDR1 and CDR2 are MNHEY and SVGEGT. The CDR3 totals 16 residues. As DNA, the CDR3 is TGTGCCAGCAGTTACTCAGGCCGGGGTCGACCATACGAGCAGTACTTC. As protein: CASSYSGRGRPYEQYF.

The chain uses TRBV30 and TRBJ2-7, with TRBD1 matching over 7 bases. The trim removed 3 bases at V and 4 bases at J, leaving 6 bases unmatched. Per the germline V gene, CDR1 is GTSNPN and CDR2 is SVGIG (reference sequence). CDR3 length: 13 residues. The CDR3 is CAWRGTVGYEQYF. Here the CDR3 DNA reads TGTGCCTGGAGAGGGACAGTGGGGTACGAGCAGTACTTC.

This chain uses TRBV4-2 with TRBJ1-5; D unclear. V was shortened by 0 bases and J by 0 bases, with 6 bases between the two germline ends. The CDR3 extends over 15 amino acids. CDR1 is LGHNA and CDR2 is YNFKEQ in the germline V gene. As DNA, the CDR3 is TGTGCCAGCAGCCAAGACGTAAATAGCAATCAGCCCCAGCATTTT. It codes for CASSQDVNSNQPQHF.

In its sample, this clone was seen once. The chain joins TRBV11-2 to TRBJ1-1; D is unclear. CDR1 SGHAT and CDR2 FQNNGV come from the germline V gene. Trimming left V 1 base short and J 6 bases short, with 9 bases between. CDR3 length: 13 residues. In nucleotides, the CDR3 is TGTGCCAGCAGCTTAGCGGGGTATTCTGAAGCTTTCTTT. Residues: CASSLAGYSEAFF.

The V gene is TRBV5-1, the J gene TRBJ2-5, with no clear D. V dropped 4 bases and J dropped 2 bases, with 6 bases sitting between them. Germline-derived CDR1 and CDR2 are SGHRS and YFSETQ. The CDR3 spans 12 residues. The CDR3 DNA is TGCGCCAGCAGCGCCCCTCAAGAGACCCAGTACTTC. Residues: CASSAPQETQYF.

This chain joins TRBV7-2 and TRBJ2-6; no definite D call. CDR1 and CDR2 (germline): SGHTA, FQGNSA. Deletions cut 5 bases from V and 0 bases from J, with 5 bases between. CDR3 length: 14 residues. For the CDR3, the DNA is TGTGCCAGCAGCGGTGACTCTGGGGCCAACGTCCTGACTTTC. This encodes CASSGDSGANVLTF. The complete variable domain, with remaining parts taken from reference TRBV7-2 and TRBJ2-6, reads GAGVSQSPSNKVTEKGKDVELRCDPISGHTALYWYRQSLGQGLEFLIYFQGNSAPDKSGLPSDRFSAERTGGSVSTLTIQRTQQEDSAVYLCASSGDSGANVLTFGAGSRLTVL.

The chain joins TRBV5-6 to TRBJ2-5, with 13 positions matching TRBD2. The V and J ends lost 4 bases and 13 bases, in that order; junction bases with no gene match: 7. This CDR3 has 13 residues. Germline V gene lookup returns CDR1 SGHDT and CDR2 YYEEEE. This chain's CDR3 is CASSRTSGGLGYF. The CDR3 nucleotides read TGTGCCAGCAGCAGGACTAGCGGGGGCTTGGGGTACTTC.

V gene TRBV21-1 combines with J gene TRBJ1-2; no check of the table's D call, TRBD1, against the DNA was made. TRBV21-1 is a listed pseudogene. The CDR3 contains 18 residues. The CDR3 nucleotides are TGTGCCAGCAGCAAAGTAGCTGGGACAGCCAGGAACAACTATGGCTACACCTTC. Encoded protein: CASSKVAGTARNNYGYTF.

The chain recombines TRBV14 with TRBJ2-4; weak D call: TRBD1 (8 bases). Trimming cost V 5 bases and J 1 base, with 15 bases left between them. Germline V gene sequence: CDR1 SGHDN, CDR2 FVKESK. CDR3 length equals 16 residues. The CDR3 DNA follows: TGTGCCAGCAGCTCGACAGGGGAGGGTGCCAAAAACATTCAGTACTTC. Amino acid sequence: CASSSTGEGAKNIQYF.

The chain has TRBV19 and TRBJ2-7, with D possibly matching TRBD2 (6 bases). Germline V CDR1 and CDR2: LNHDA, SQIVND (reference sequence). V was clipped by 5 bases and J by 6 bases, with 20 bases between them. The CDR3 loop spans 15 amino acids. CDR3 bases: TGTGCCAGTAGTCATCGCGAAGTGGGGGGAGCCGAGCAGTACTTC. Its protein is CASSHREVGGAEQYF.

The chain links TRBV7-9 to TRBJ1-1; possible D gene TRBD1, 5 bases. This CDR3 spans 12 amino acids. V lost 7 bases, J lost 4 bases, and 10 bases lay in between. Per the germline V gene, CDR1 is SEHNR and CDR2 is FQNEAQ (reference sequence). The CDR3, as DNA: TGTGCCAGCATCCGGGGGGGCACTGAAGCTTTCTTT. Its translation: CASIRGGTEAFF.

This chain uses TRBV28 with TRBJ2-2; weak D call: TRBD1 (6 bases). Germline V gene lookup returns CDR1 MDHEN and CDR2 SYDVKM. The CDR3 runs 14 residues. Deletions cut 6 bases from V and 4 bases from J, with 12 bases between. As DNA, the CDR3 is TGTGCCAGCAGCTGGGGACACATCACCGGGGAGCTGTTTTTT. This encodes CASSWGHITGELFF.

The chain carries TRBV19 and TRBJ2-5; the match to TRBD1 covers 7 bases. This CDR3 has 15 residues. V gave up 3 bases and J gave up 4 bases; unmatched junction bases: 8. Germline CDR1 reads LNHDA; CDR2 reads SQIVND (reference sequence). The CDR3 region is CASSIWSTGLETQYF. CDR3 nucleotides: TGTGCCAGTAGTATTTGGTCGACAGGGCTAGAGACCCAGTACTTC.

The V gene is TRBV19, the J gene TRBJ2-1; D possibly uses TRBD1 or TRBD2 (5 bases each). Germline loops: CDR1 LNHDA, CDR2 SQIVND (reference sequence). Trimming cost V 1 base and J 12 bases, with 19 bases left between them. CDR3 length: 15 amino acids. Here the CDR3 DNA reads TGTGCCAGTAGTATAGTTCCCGGGACCCGGCGGAGGCAGTTCTTC. Protein: CASSIVPGTRRRQFF.

The gene calls are TRBV7-2 and TRBJ2-7; D gene uncertain. Trimming pared 0 bases from V and 9 bases from J, leaving 12 bases between. Germline assignment: CDR1 SGHTA and CDR2 FQGNSA. The CDR3 extends over 13 amino acids. The CDR3 loop reads CASSLAPGLGQYF. The CDR3, as DNA: TGTGCCAGCAGCTTAGCTCCTGGCTTAGGGCAGTACTTC.

The V gene is TRBV29-1, the J gene TRBJ2-6; D unclear. The germline V and J ends were trimmed by 1 base and 0 bases, with 4 bases remaining between them. Germline assignment: CDR1 SQVTM and CDR2 ANQGSEA. CDR3 length: 14 amino acids. CDR3 loop: CSVEVGSGANVLTF. Here the CDR3 DNA reads TGCAGCGTTGAAGTGGGCTCTGGGGCCAACGTCCTGACTTTC.

The chain is built from TRBV4-1 and TRBJ1-5; possibly TRBD1 for D (5 bases). Germline V CDR1 and CDR2: MGHRA, YSYEKL. Trimming took off 0 bases at V and 6 bases at J, with 9 bases between the two ends. The CDR3 length is 14 residues. Written as DNA, the CDR3 is TGCGCCAGCAGCCAAGATCAAGGGGTTCAGCCCCAGCATTTT. Protein: CASSQDQGVQPQHF.

This rearrangement joins TRBV6-2 or TRBV6-3 to TRBJ2-3, with 12 bases identical to TRBD2. The CDR3 spans 20 residues. The V gene's germline CDR1 is MNHEY and CDR2 SVGEGT. Germline trimming cut 2 bases from V and 6 bases from J; bases unmatched to any gene: 18. Written as DNA, the CDR3 is TGTGCCAGCAGTTACACTCCTAGCGGGGGGGGGTTCTCTTCTTCCGATACGCAGTATTTT. Residues: CASSYTPSGGGFSSSDTQYF.

This clone was counted once. This chain joins TRBV10-3 and TRBJ1-1; the match to TRBD1 covers 7 bases. J was trimmed by 4 bases and V by 2 bases; bases with no gene match: 10. The CDR3 has 16 amino acids. The V gene's germline CDR1 is ENHRY and CDR2 SYGVKD. CDR3 amino acids: CAISEKGAGVSTEAFF. The CDR3 DNA reads TGTGCCATCAGTGAGAAGGGGGCCGGGGTTAGCACTGAAGCTTTCTTT.

The rearrangement uses TRBV9 and TRBJ2-7, with D perhaps given as TRBD1 or TRBD2 (5 bases each). The CDR3 is 13 residues long. CDR1 is SGDLS and CDR2 is YYNGEE in the germline V gene. V was cut by 4 bases and J by 1 base, with 9 bases left in between. The CDR3 region has the DNA TGTGCCAGCAGCTCCGGGGCTTCCTACGAGCAGTACTTC. Translating gives CASSSGASYEQYF.

This chain uses TRBV5-1 with TRBJ1-1; D is ambiguous. The CDR3 is made up of 18 amino acids. Germline assignment: CDR1 SGHRS and CDR2 YFSETQ. V lost 0 bases and J 0 bases, leaving 18 bases between the germline ends. CDR3 residues: CASSLAPRSPGMNTEAFF. The CDR3 bases are TGCGCCAGCAGCTTGGCCCCAAGGTCACCGGGGATGAACACTGAAGCTTTCTTT.

The V gene is TRBV28, the J gene TRBJ1-2; no reliable D call. This CDR3 region has 12 residues. The ends were cut back, 3 bases at V and 3 bases at J, with 5 bases in the middle. CDR1 is MDHEN, CDR2 SYDVKM, per germline. CDR3 region: CASSLGYYGYTF. CDR3 in DNA: TGTGCCAGCAGTTTGGGCTACTATGGCTACACCTTC.

The gene calls are TRBV4-1 and TRBJ2-1; possible D gene TRBD2, 5 bases. Germline-derived CDR1 and CDR2 are MGHRA and YSYEKL. The CDR3 length is 17 residues. V dropped 6 bases and J dropped 5 bases, with 23 bases sitting between them. CDR3 in DNA: TGCGCCAGCAGGCACCTCCTCCGGTCCCCCGGGGACAATGAGCAGTTCTTC. Its protein product is CASRHLLRSPGDNEQFF.

The chain joins TRBV6-5 to TRBJ2-1; D is ambiguous. V lost 6 bases and J lost 6, with 9 bases in between. This CDR3 contains 12 residues. The V gene's germline CDR1 is MNHEY and CDR2 SVGAGI. CDR3 protein: CASRPALNEQFF. The CDR3 DNA is TGTGCCAGCAGGCCAGCCCTCAATGAGCAGTTCTTC.

With respect to this clone: The same CDR3 can be traced to other DNA sequences in this sample. The V and J genes are TRBV2 and TRBJ2-7; no definite D call. This CDR3 has 12 residues. The V and J ends lost 5 bases and 0 bases respectively, with 5 bases between them. Germline V gene sequence: CDR1 SNHLY, CDR2 FYNNEI. Here the CDR3 reads CASSLSSYEQYF. Written as DNA, the CDR3 is TGTGCCAGCAGTCTTAGCTCCTACGAGCAGTACTTC.